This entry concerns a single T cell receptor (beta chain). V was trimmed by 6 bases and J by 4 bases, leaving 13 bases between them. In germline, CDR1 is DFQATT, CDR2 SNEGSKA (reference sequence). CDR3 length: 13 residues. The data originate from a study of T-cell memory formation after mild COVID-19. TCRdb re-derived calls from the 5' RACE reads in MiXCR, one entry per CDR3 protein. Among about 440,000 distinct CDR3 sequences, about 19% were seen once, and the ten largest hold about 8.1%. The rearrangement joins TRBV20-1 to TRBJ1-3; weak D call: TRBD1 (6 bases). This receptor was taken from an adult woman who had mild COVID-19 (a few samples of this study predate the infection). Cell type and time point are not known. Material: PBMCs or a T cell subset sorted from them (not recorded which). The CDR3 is CSAPVGTGNTIYF. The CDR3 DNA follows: TGCAGTGCCCCAGTCGGGACAGGAAACACCATATATTTT.